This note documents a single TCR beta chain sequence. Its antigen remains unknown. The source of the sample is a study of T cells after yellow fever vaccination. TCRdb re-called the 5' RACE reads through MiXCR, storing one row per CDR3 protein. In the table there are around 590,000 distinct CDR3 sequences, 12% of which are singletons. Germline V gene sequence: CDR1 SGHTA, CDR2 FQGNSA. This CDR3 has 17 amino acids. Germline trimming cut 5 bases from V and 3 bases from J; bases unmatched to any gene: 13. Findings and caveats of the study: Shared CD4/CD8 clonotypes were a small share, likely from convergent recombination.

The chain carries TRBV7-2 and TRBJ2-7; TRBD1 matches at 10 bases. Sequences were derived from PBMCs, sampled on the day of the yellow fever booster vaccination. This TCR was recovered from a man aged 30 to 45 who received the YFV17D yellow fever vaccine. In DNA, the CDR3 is TGTGCCAGCAGCGCTCGTAACCCGGGACAGGGGCTCTACGAGCAGTACTTC. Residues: CASSARNPGQGLYEQYF. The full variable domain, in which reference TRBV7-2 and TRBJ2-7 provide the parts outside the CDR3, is GAGVSQSPSNKVTEKGKDVELRCDPISGHTALYWYRQSLGQGLEFLIYFQGNSAPDKSGLPSDRFSAERTGGSVSTLTIQRTQQEDSAVYLCASSARNPGQGLYEQYFGPGTRLTVT.